Listed below are T cell receptor beta chains from one sample, sequenced in a study of T cell changes during pregnancy in multiple sclerosis. TCRdb's table, derived via immunoSEQ multiplex PCR, lists solely in-frame clones and lacks some. The profile covers around 52,000 clones, with 80% to 90% appearing a single time and about 5% taken by the ten largest. The sequencing sample was made of peripheral blood from another person, used as feeder cells. These receptors all come from a human donor whose cells served as feeder cells for cultures in a pregnancy study. Both conserved end residues are part of each CDR3. Fields, in order: clone size, D gene, V gene, J gene, CDR3 length, CDR3 protein, CDR3 DNA. A D gene is named only where the DNA matches it firmly. Clone size is stated in some rows and not others, as once, few, many or a class when expanded.

>.|.|TRBV9|TRBJ2-5|14
CASSVGPNPETQYF
TGTGCCAGCAGCGTAGGTCCTAACCCAGAGACCCAGTACTTC
>few|.|TRBV12-5|TRBJ2-7|13
CASASLGNREQYF
TGTGCTAGTGCCTCCCTTGGGAACCGCGAGCAGTACTTC
>.|TRBD1|TRBV30|TRBJ1-5|17
CAWSQDRGRGGNQPQHF
TGTGCCTGGAGCCAGGACAGGGGGCGTGGTGGCAATCAGCCCCAGCATTTT
>.|.|TRBV19|TRBJ1-2|11
CASSMGGGYTF
TGTGCCAGTAGTATGGGGGGAGGCTACACCTTC
>.|.|TRBV4-1|TRBJ1-3|15
CASSPYTGSGNTIYF
TGCGCCAGCAGCCCATACACGGGCTCTGGAAACACCATATATTTT
>.|TRBD2|TRBV6-6|TRBJ2-7|15
CASRTLAGGAYEQYF
TGTGCCAGCAGAACATTAGCGGGAGGGGCCTACGAGCAGTACTTC
>.|.|TRBV6-5|TRBJ2-2|16
CASSYHGQPNTGELFF
TGTGCCAGCAGTTACCACGGACAGCCGAACACCGGGGAGCTGTTTTTT
>.|TRBD1|TRBV7-3|TRBJ1-2|14
CASSPTGGGNGYTF
TGTGCCAGCAGCCCCACGGGAGGGGGCAACGGCTACACCTTC
>once|TRBD1|TRBV4-2|TRBJ1-4|14
CASSLDRGSEKLFF
TGTGCCAGCAGCCTGGACAGGGGAAGTGAAAAACTGTTTTTT
>.|TRBD1|TRBV5-1|TRBJ1-1|11
CASSYDRDIFF
TGCGCCAGCAGCTACGACAGGGACATTTTCTTT
>.|TRBD2|TRBV5-1|TRBJ2-3|14
CASSLREGTDTQYF
TGCGCCAGCAGCTTGAGGGAGGGAACAGATACGCAGTATTTT
>few|.|TRBV2|TRBJ2-7|15
CASSLEGSSSYEQYF
TGTGCCAGCAGTCTGGAGGGTAGCTCGTCCTACGAGCAGTACTTC
>few|.|TRBV25-1|TRBJ1-6|13
CASRARLNSPLHF
TGTGCCAGCCGAGCACGGCTAAATTCACCCCTCCACTTT
>.|.|TRBV5-1|TRBJ2-7|14
CASSWDGSSYEQYF
TGCGCCAGCAGCTGGGACGGGAGCTCCTACGAGCAGTACTTC
>.|TRBD2|TRBV11-2|TRBJ2-1|17
CASSLGLAGETGYEQFF
TGTGCCAGCAGCTTAGGTTTAGCGGGAGAGACGGGCTATGAGCAGTTCTTC
>few|.|TRBV5-5|TRBJ1-1|14
CASSVDRRNTEAFF
TGTGCCAGCAGCGTGGACAGACGGAACACTGAAGCTTTCTTT
>once|TRBD1|TRBV30|TRBJ2-7|13
CAYSGTGSYEQYF
TGTGCCTACTCCGGGACAGGTTCCTACGAGCAGTACTTC
>.|TRBD2|TRBV7-2|TRBJ2-5|17
CASSLVSGGGLGETQYF
TGTGCCAGCAGCTTAGTTAGCGGGGGGGGCTTAGGAGAGACCCAGTACTTC
>.|.|TRBV18|TRBJ1-3|14
CASSPADSGNTIYF
TGTGCCAGCTCACCGGCAGACTCTGGAAACACCATATATTTT
>.|.|TRBV7-2|TRBJ1-2|14
CASSGRTVNGFYTF
TGTGCCAGCAGCGGGAGGACCGTGAATGGGTTCTACACCTTC
>.|.|TRBV28|TRBJ1-4|13
CASSLGGDEKLFF
TGTGCCAGCAGTCTTGGGGGAGATGAAAAACTGTTTTTT
>few|.|TRBV28|TRBJ1-5|16
CASSLKPSRGNQPQHF
TGTGCCAGCAGTTTAAAGCCATCTCGGGGCAATCAGCCCCAGCATTTT
>.|TRBD1|TRBV7-2|TRBJ1-6|15
CASSLLGQANSPLHF
TGTGCCAGCAGCTTACTTGGACAGGCAAATTCACCCCTCCACTTT
>.|.|TRBV19|TRBJ1-3|13
CASSTGGENTIYF
TGTGCCAGTAGCACCGGGGGGGAAAACACCATATATTTT
>.|.|TRBV7-2|TRBJ2-1|14
CASSLYGLYNEQFF
TGTGCCAGCAGCTTGTATGGGTTATACAATGAGCAGTTCTTC
>few|.|TRBV12-5|TRBJ1-6|12
CASGLSGSPLHF
TGTGCTAGTGGTTTGTCGGGCTCACCCCTCCACTTT
>.|TRBD2|TRBV30|TRBJ2-7|14
CAWSVTSGSIEQYF
TGTGCCTGGAGTGTTACTAGCGGGAGCATCGAGCAGTACTTC
>.|TRBD2|TRBV19|TRBJ2-5|15
CASTGSGRAQETQYF
TGTGCCAGTACCGGGAGCGGGAGGGCTCAAGAGACCCAGTACTTC
>once|.|TRBV19|TRBJ1-5|15
CASSIGGGENQPQHF
TGTGCCAGTAGTATAGGCGGGGGCGAGAATCAGCCCCAGCATTTT
>few|TRBD1|TRBV2|TRBJ1-6|15
CASRADRGHNSPLHF
TGTGCCAGCAGGGCGGACAGGGGACATAATTCACCCCTCCACTTT
>.|TRBD1|TRBV7-2|TRBJ2-7|14
CASSATGGRGEQYF
TGTGCCAGCAGCGCTACAGGGGGCAGGGGGGAGCAGTACTTC
>.|TRBD2|TRBV6-1|TRBJ2-1|15
CASTGNSGGWNEQFF
TGTGCCAGCACTGGTAATAGCGGGGGGTGGAATGAGCAGTTCTTC
>few|TRBD2|TRBV7-9|TRBJ2-1|13
CAILADSYNEQFF
TGTGCCATACTAGCGGACTCCTACAATGAGCAGTTCTTC
>.|.|TRBV11-2|TRBJ1-1|15
CASTVITGPNTEAFF
TGTGCCAGCACCGTGATTACAGGGCCGAACACTGAAGCTTTCTTT
>.|TRBD1|TRBV4-1|TRBJ1-1|18
CASSRLGQKTRQNTEAFF
TGCGCCAGCAGCCGACTGGGACAGAAAACACGTCAGAACACTGAAGCTTTCTTT
>.|.|TRBV5-1|TRBJ2-5|13
CASSLAGSETQYF
TGCGCCAGCAGCTTGGCCGGGTCGGAGACCCAGTACTTC
>.|TRBD1|TRBV7-7|TRBJ2-5|16
CASSLVGQGYGETQYF
TGTGCCAGCAGCTTAGTGGGACAGGGGTACGGGGAGACCCAGTACTTC
>.|TRBD2|TRBV6-4|TRBJ2-2|15
CASSELAGVTGELFF
TGTGCCAGCAGTGAACTAGCGGGGGTCACCGGGGAGCTGTTTTTT
>once|.|TRBV9|TRBJ2-3|14
CASSVVEGGGTQYF
TGTGCCAGCAGCGTAGTGGAGGGCGGAGGTACGCAGTATTTT
>.|.|TRBV6-1|TRBJ1-2|13
CASSDRQGYGYTF
TGTGCCAGCAGTGATCGGCAGGGTTATGGCTACACCTTC
>.|.|TRBV6-5|TRBJ2-3|15
CASSYSRRRTDTQYF
TGTGCCAGCAGTTACTCGCGGAGACGCACAGATACGCAGTATTTT
>once|.|TRBV19|TRBJ2-7|13
CASSILGKPEQYF
TGTGCCAGTAGTATCCTCGGCAAGCCGGAGCAGTACTTC
>.|TRBD2|TRBV4-3|TRBJ2-1|16
CASSPGLAGRTKEQFF
TGCGCCAGCAGCCCTGGACTAGCGGGGCGGACCAAGGAGCAGTTCTTC
>.|TRBD2|TRBV11-3|TRBJ2-3|14
CASRPGLAGHTQYF
TGTGCCAGCAGACCAGGACTAGCGGGGCATACGCAGTATTTT
>.|.|TRBV11-2|TRBJ2-5|14
CASSLGFGDRAQYF
TGTGCCAGCAGCTTAGGTTTCGGGGATCGGGCCCAGTACTTC